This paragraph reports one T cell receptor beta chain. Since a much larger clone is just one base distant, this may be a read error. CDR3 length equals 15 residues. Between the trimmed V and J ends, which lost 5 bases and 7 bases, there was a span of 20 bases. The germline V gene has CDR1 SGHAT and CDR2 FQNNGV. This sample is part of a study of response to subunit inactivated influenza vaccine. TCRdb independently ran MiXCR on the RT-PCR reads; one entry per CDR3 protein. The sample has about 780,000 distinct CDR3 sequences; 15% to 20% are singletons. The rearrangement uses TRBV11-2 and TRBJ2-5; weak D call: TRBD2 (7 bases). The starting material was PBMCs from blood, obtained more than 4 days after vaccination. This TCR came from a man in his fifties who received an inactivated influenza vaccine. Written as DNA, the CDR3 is TGTGCCAGCAGCCCGGGGACTACCCTCAGGGGGACCCAGTACTTC. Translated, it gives CASSPGTTLRGTQYF.